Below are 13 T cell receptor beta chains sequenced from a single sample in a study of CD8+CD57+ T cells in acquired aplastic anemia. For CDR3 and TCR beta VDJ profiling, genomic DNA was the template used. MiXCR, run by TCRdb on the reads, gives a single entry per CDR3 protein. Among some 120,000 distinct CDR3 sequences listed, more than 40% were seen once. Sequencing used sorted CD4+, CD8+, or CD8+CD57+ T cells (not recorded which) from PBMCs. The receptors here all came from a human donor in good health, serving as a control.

CDR3 bases: TGTGCCATCATGGGCGGGACAGACTCCTACGAGCAGTACTTC. This sequence encodes CAIMGGTDSYEQYF. The chain has TRBV10-3 and TRBJ2-7, with D possibly being TRBD1 (7 bases). The germline V and J ends were trimmed by 7 bases and 0 bases, with 13 bases remaining between them. This CDR3 is 14 amino acids long. Germline CDR1 reads ENHRY; CDR2 reads SYGVKD.

CDR3 DNA: TGTGCCACCAGTGGGCTAGCGGGGGTGCGGGGCACAGATACGCAGTATTTT. Amino acids: CATSGLAGVRGTDTQYF. The V call is TRBV24-1, the J call TRBJ2-3, with 10 positions matching TRBD2. Per the germline V gene, CDR1 is KGHDR and CDR2 is SFDVKD. There are 17 residues in the CDR3. V shed 5 bases, J shed 1 base, and the junction held 8 bases outside the gene matches.

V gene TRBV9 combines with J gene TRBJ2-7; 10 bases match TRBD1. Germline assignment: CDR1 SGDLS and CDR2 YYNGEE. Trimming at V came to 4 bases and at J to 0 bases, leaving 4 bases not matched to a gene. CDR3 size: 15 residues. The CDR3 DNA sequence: TGTGCCAGCAGCAAAGGGGACAGGGGCTCCTACGAGCAGTACTTC. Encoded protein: CASSKGDRGSYEQYF.

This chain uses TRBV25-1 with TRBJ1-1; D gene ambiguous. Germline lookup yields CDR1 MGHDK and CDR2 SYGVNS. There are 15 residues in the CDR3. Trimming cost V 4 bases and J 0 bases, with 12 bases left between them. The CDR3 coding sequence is TGTGCCAGCAGTGCCCGGGGAGAGATGAACACTGAAGCTTTCTTT. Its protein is CASSARGEMNTEAFF.

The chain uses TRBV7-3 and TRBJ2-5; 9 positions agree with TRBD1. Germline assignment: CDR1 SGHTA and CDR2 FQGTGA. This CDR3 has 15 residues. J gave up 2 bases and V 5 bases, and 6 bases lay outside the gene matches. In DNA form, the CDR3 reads TGTGCCAGCAGCCGTACCGGGACAGGGCAAGAGACCCAGTACTTC. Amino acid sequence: CASSRTGTGQETQYF.

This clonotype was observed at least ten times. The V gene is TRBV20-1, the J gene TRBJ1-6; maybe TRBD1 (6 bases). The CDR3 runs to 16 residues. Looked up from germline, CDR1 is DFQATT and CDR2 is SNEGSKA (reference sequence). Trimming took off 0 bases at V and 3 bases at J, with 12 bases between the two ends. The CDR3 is CSARDRSGDYNSPLHF. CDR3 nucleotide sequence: TGCAGTGCTAGAGATCGTTCAGGGGACTATAATTCACCCCTCCACTTT.

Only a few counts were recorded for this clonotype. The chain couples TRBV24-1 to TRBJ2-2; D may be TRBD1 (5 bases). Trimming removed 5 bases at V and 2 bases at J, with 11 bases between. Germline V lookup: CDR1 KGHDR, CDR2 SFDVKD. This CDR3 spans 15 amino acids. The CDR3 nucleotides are TGTGCCACCAGTGGGGGCGCTATAAACACCGGGGAGCTGTTTTTT. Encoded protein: CATSGGAINTGELFF.

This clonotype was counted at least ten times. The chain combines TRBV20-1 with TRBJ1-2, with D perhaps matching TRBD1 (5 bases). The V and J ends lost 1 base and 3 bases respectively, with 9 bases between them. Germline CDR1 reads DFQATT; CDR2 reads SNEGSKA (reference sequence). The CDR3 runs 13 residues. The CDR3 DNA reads TGCAGTGCTAGAGGTCGGGGGGACTATGGCTACACCTTC. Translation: CSARGRGDYGYTF.

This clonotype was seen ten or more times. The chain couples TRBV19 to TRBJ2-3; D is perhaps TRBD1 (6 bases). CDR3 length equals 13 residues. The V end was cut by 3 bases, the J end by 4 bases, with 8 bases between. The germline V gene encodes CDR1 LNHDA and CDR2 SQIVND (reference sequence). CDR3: CASSMKGADTQYF. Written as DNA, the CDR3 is TGTGCCAGTAGTATGAAGGGGGCAGATACGCAGTATTTT. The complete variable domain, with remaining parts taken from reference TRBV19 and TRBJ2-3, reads DGGITQSPKYLFRKEGQNVTLSCEQNLNHDAMYWYRQDPGQGLRLIYYSQIVNDFQKGDIAEGYSVSREKKESFPLTVTSAQKNPTAFYLCASSMKGADTQYFGPGTRLTVL.

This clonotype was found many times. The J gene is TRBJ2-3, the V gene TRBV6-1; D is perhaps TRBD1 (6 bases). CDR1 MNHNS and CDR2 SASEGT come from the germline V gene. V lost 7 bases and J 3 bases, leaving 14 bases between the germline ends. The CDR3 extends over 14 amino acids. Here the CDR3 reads CASMETGTTDTQYF. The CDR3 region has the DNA TGTGCCAGCATGGAAACAGGGACGACAGATACGCAGTATTTT.

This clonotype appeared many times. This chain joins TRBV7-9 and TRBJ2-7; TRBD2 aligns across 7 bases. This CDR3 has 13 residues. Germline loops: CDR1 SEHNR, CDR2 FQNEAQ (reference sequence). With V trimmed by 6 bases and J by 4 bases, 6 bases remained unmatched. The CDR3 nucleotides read TGTGCCAGCAGTAGGCGGGAGCGGTACGAGCAGTACTTC. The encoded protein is CASSRRERYEQYF.

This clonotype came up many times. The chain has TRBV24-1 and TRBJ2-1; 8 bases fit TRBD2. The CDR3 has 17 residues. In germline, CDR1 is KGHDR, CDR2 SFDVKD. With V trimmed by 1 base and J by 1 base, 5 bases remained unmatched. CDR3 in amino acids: CATSDFGGVGSYNEQFF. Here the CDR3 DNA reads TGTGCCACCAGTGATTTCGGGGGGGTCGGATCCTACAATGAGCAGTTCTTC.

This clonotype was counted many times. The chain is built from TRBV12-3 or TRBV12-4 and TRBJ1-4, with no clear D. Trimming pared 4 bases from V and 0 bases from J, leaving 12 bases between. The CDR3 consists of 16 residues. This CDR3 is CASSSPGLATNEKLFF. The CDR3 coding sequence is TGTGCCAGCAGTTCCCCAGGTCTGGCAACTAATGAAAAACTGTTTTTT.